This T cell receptor beta chain was captured in a study of CXCR3-negative and CXCR3-positive naive CD8 T cells. Study observations and caveats: With respect to TRBV-TRBJ usage, naive CXCR3-negative and CXCR3-positive cells were similar; memory differed. CXCR3-positive naive cells carried more hydrophobic TRB CDR3s than CXCR3-negative ones.

Triplicate sorts of 300,000 cells per CD8+ subset. Those CD8+ T cells considered naive were CD45RO-CCR7+CD27+CD95-. Germline CDR1 and CDR2: SQVTM and ANQGSEA. The CDR3 has 14 amino acids. 5' RACE that incorporated UMI labels was used to prepare the TRB cDNA libraries. From the 5' RACE reads, TCRdb lists one entry per CDR3 protein and no DNA. The record lists 70,000 to 100,000 distinct CDR3 sequences, of which the ten most abundant hold approximately 1%. Comment on this clonotype: Its antigen is still unknown.

The rearrangement links TRBV29-1 to TRBJ2-2; TCRdb outputs TRBD2, but without DNA this stays unchecked. The clonotype comes from a human donor in good health. Some clones in this sample may be carry-over from other donors' samples. The sequenced sample was naive CXCR3- CD8+ T cells from blood. Subset reported: CD45RO-CCR7+CD27+CD95- naive CD8+ T cells lacking CXCR3 (TNR3-). The CDR3 sequence: CSVRLAEYTGELFF.